The entry below describes one T cell receptor (beta chain). What it binds is unknown. CDR1 is SEHNR and CDR2 is FQNEAQ in the germline V gene (reference sequence). Deletions cut 5 bases from V and 5 bases from J, with 18 bases between. This CDR3 region has 15 residues. This specimen belongs to a study of T-cell memory formation after mild COVID-19. TCRdb re-called the 5' RACE reads through MiXCR, storing one row per CDR3 protein. The sample has more than 300,000 distinct CDR3 sequences; roughly an eighth are singletons. Overall study results and limits: Pre-infection memory showed some responding clones, and this suggested that cross-reactive memory joined.

Input material: PBMCs or a T cell subset sorted from them (not recorded which). The V and J genes are TRBV7-9 and TRBJ2-5; no reliable D call. The clonotype was recovered from a man in his late teens or twenties who had mild COVID-19 (a few samples of this study predate the infection). Cell type and time point are not known. In nucleotides, the CDR3 is TGTGCCAGCAGCCCAGTGTCGCTATCAACGGAGACCCAGTACTTC. Encoded protein: CASSPVSLSTETQYF.